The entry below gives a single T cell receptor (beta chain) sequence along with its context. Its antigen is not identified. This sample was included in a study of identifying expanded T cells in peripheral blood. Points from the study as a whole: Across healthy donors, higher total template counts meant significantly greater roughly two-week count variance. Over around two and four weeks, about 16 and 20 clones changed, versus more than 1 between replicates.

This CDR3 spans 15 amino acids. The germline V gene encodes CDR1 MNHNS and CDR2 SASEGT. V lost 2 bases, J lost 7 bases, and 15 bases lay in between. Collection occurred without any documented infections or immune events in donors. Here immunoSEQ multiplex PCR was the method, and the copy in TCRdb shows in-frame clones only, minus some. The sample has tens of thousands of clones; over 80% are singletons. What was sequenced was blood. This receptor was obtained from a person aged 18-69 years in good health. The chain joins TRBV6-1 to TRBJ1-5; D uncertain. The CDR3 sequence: CASSEYRGVGQPQHF. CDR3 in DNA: TGTGCCAGCAGTGAATATCGGGGAGTTGGCCAGCCCCAGCATTTT.